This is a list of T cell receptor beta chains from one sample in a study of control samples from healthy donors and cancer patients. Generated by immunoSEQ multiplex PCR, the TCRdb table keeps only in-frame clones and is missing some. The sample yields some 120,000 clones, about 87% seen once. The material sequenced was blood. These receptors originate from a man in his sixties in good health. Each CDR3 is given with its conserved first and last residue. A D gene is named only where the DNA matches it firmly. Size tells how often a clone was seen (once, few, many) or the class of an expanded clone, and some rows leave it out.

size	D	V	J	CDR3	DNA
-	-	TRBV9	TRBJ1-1	CASSVGAGESTEAFF	TGTGCCAGCAGCGTAGGTGCAGGGGAGAGCACTGAAGCTTTCTTT
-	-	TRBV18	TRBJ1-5	CASSRDLIEPQHF	TGTGCCAGCTCCCGGGACCTCATCGAGCCCCAGCATTTT
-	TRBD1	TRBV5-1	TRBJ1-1	CASSLSGQGNTEAFF	TGCGCCAGCAGCTTGTCCGGACAGGGAAACACTGAAGCTTTCTTT
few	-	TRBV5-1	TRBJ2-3	CASSLIPDLDTQYF	TGCGCCAGCAGCTTGATTCCGGACCTAGATACGCAGTATTTT
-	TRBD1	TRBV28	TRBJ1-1	CASSFFRQGGTEAFF	TGTGCCAGCAGTTTCTTCCGACAGGGTGGCACTGAAGCTTTCTTT
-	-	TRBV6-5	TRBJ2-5	CASSYRDRPETQYF	TGTGCCAGCAGTTACCGGGACCGCCCAGAGACCCAGTACTTC
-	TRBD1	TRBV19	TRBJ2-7	CASSADRVSYEQYF	TGTGCCAGTAGTGCGGACAGGGTGTCCTACGAGCAGTACTTC
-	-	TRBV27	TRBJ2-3	CASALGRSSTDTQYF	TGTGCCAGCGCCCTTGGACGCTCCTCCACAGATACGCAGTATTTT
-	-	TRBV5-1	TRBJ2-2	CASSLTTVNTGELFF	TGCGCCAGCAGCCTAACGACGGTTAACACCGGGGAGCTGTTTTTT
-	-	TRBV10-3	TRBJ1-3	CAISESQGFGNTIYF	TGTGCCATCAGTGAGTCTCAGGGTTTTGGAAACACCATATATTTT
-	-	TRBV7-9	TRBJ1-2	CAGHGEANYGYTF	TGTGCCGGCCACGGGGAAGCTAACTATGGCTACACCTTC
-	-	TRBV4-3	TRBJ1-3	CASSQEYRATRSSGNTIYF	TGCGCCAGCAGCCAAGAGTACAGGGCGACCCGGAGCTCTGGAAACACCATATATTTT
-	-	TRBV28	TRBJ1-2	CASSVNYGYTF	TGTGCCAGCAGCGTAAATTATGGCTACACCTTC
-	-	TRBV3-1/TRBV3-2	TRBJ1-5	CASSLRGANNQPQHF	TGTGCCAGCAGCCTCCGAGGGGCGAACAATCAGCCCCAGCATTTT
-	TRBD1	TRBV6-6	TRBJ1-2	CASSTGTGYGYTF	TGTGCCAGCAGCACCGGGACAGGATATGGCTACACCTTC
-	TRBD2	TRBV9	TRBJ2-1	CASSVGLAGGINEQFF	TGTGCCAGCAGCGTAGGACTAGCGGGGGGGATTAATGAGCAGTTCTTC
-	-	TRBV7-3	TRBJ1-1	CASSSSIGTEAFF	TGTGCCAGCAGCTCGAGTATTGGTACTGAAGCTTTCTTT